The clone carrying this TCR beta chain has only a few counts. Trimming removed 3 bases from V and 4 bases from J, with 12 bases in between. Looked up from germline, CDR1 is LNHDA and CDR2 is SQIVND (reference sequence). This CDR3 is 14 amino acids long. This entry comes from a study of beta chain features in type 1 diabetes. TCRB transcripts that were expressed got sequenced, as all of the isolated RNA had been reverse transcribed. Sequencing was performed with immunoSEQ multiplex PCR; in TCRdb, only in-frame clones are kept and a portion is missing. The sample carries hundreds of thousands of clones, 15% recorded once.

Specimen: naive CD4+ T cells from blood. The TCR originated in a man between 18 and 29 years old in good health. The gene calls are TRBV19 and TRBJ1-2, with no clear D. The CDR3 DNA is TGTGCCAGTAGTATCCCAGGCAGGAGCTATGGCTACACCTTC. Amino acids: CASSIPGRSYGYTF.